Below are 15 T cell receptor beta chains sequenced from a single sample in a study of cytomegalovirus exposure and HLA in healthy donors. PCR used 60 Vbeta primers and 13 Jbeta primers. Method: immunoSEQ multiplex PCR; TCRdb's copy keeps in-frame clones and lacks some. The table records approximately 86,000 clones, more than 65% of them present only once. The sample consisted of PBMCs. These receptors were obtained from a man in his sixties in good health and CMV-seronegative.

The genes are TRBV19 and TRBJ2-1; D is possibly TRBD1 (5 bases). The CDR3 consists of 16 residues. The V end was cut by 1 base, the J end by 2 bases, with 12 bases between. Germline V lookup: CDR1 LNHDA, CDR2 SQIVND (reference sequence). The CDR3 DNA is TGTGCCAGTAGTATAGGGCAGGGTGGAACCTACAATGAGCAGTTCTTC. Translation: CASSIGQGGTYNEQFF.

This chain links TRBV28 with TRBJ2-3; 8 bases are a match to TRBD1. This CDR3 comprises 14 residues. Germline CDR1 MDHEN, CDR2 SYDVKM. The V gene end was trimmed by 6 bases and the J gene end by 5 bases; junction bases not matched to a gene: 7. The DNA of the CDR3 is TGTGCCAGCAGGAGGGACAGGACGATAGATACGCAGTATTTT. Its translation is CASRRDRTIDTQYF.

The chain joins TRBV6-1 to TRBJ2-5; TRBD2 agrees at 10 bases. CDR1 and CDR2 from the germline V gene are MNHNS and SASEGT. This CDR3 has 14 residues. After removal of 5 bases from V and 5 bases from J, the junction contained 5 bases not matched to a gene. The DNA for the CDR3 is TGTGCCAGCAGTTTGGGACTAGCGTACGAGACCCAGTACTTC. Translated: CASSLGLAYETQYF.

The gene calls are TRBV6-6 and TRBJ1-1, with D possibly TRBD1 on 6 matching bases. CDR1 MNHNY and CDR2 SVGAGI come from the germline V gene (reference sequence). V dropped 5 bases and J dropped 4 bases, with 17 bases sitting between them. This CDR3 is built from 15 residues. CDR3: CASSSQGTRSTEAFF. CDR3 sequence (DNA): TGTGCCAGCAGTAGCCAGGGGACCCGGTCCACTGAAGCTTTCTTT.

The rearrangement links TRBV6-6 to TRBJ2-2; 9 bases map to TRBD1. The CDR3 has 16 residues. Looked up from germline, CDR1 is MNHNY and CDR2 is SVGAGI (reference sequence). V shed 6 bases, J shed 1 base, and the junction held 6 bases outside the gene matches. The CDR3: CASRVGQGWNTGELFF. In DNA form, the CDR3 reads TGTGCCAGCAGGGTGGGACAGGGATGGAACACCGGGGAGCTGTTTTTT.

The chain has TRBV6-1 and TRBJ2-3, with D tentatively TRBD1 (6 bases). Germline loops: CDR1 MNHNS, CDR2 SASEGT. V dropped 5 bases and J dropped 4 bases, with 19 bases sitting between them. The CDR3 sequence is 16 residues long. In DNA, the CDR3 is TGTGCCAGCAGTCAAGTCGGGGACATTGGACCAGATACGCAGTATTTT. Its translation is CASSQVGDIGPDTQYF.

The CDR3 DNA reads TGCGCCAGCAGCTTGGGGGGACAGGCCGGAGGGGGAAGGGATACGCAGTATTTT. As protein: CASSLGGQAGGGRDTQYF. The chain has TRBV5-1 and TRBJ2-3; 8 bases align to TRBD1. The V and J ends lost 0 bases and 6 bases, in that order; junction bases with no gene match: 15. Germline CDR1 SGHRS, CDR2 YFSETQ. The CDR3 is made up of 18 amino acids.

The chain is built from TRBV4-1 and TRBJ1-5, with TRBD1 identical over 8 bases. Germline V gene data show CDR1 as MGHRA and CDR2 as YSYEKL. The CDR3 is made up of 16 amino acids. V trimming: 1 base; J trimming: 3 bases; junction bases outside the gene matches: 5. The CDR3 is CASSQAGTGFNQPQHF. The CDR3 DNA sequence: TGCGCCAGCAGCCAAGCAGGGACAGGCTTCAATCAGCCCCAGCATTTT.

The chain employs TRBV6-1 and TRBJ2-1, with 10 bases that match TRBD2. Germline V CDR1 and CDR2: MNHNS, SASEGT. The CDR3 contains 14 residues. V lost 6 bases, J lost 7 bases, and 6 bases stayed unmatched. The CDR3 region has the DNA TGTGCCAGCAGGGGGGGACTAGCGTCGAATGAGCAGTTCTTC. It codes for CASRGGLASNEQFF.

A few counts support this clone. J is TRBJ2-1 and V is TRBV27; possible D gene TRBD2, 5 bases. The CDR3 length is 16 residues. V lost 5 bases to trimming and J lost 6 bases, with 20 bases between them. Germline V gives CDR1 MNHEY, CDR2 SMNVEV (reference sequence). As DNA, the CDR3 is TGTGCCAGCAGTCCTACTAGGACCAATCCCCCCAATGAGCAGTTCTTC. The encoded protein is CASSPTRTNPPNEQFF.

This clone was counted many times. V usage is TRBV19 and J usage is TRBJ2-2, with a tentative D call TRBD2 (6 bases). Germline loops: CDR1 LNHDA, CDR2 SQIVND (reference sequence). V dropped 5 bases and J dropped 3 bases, with 16 bases sitting between them. The CDR3 has 16 residues. CDR3: CASSSQISGDTGELFF. CDR3 nucleotides: TGTGCCAGTAGTTCCCAAATTAGCGGAGACACCGGGGAGCTGTTTTTT.

The chain uses TRBV27 and TRBJ1-1, with D unresolved. The CDR3 consists of 12 residues. The germline gives CDR1 MNHEY, CDR2 SMNVEV (reference sequence). V dropped 10 bases and J dropped 1 base, with 10 bases sitting between them. The CDR3, as DNA: TGTGCCACCTTTGGTAGGAACACTGAAGCTTTCTTT. This sequence encodes CATFGRNTEAFF.

In nucleotides, the CDR3 is TGTGCCAGCAGCTTAGATACCCTAAGTTCAAATTCACCCCTCCACTTT. As protein: CASSLDTLSSNSPLHF. This sequence joins TRBV7-2 and TRBJ1-6; D unclear. CDR3 length: 16 amino acids. Germline V gives CDR1 SGHTA, CDR2 FQGNSA. V lost 1 base and J 7 bases, leaving 14 bases between the germline ends.

This clone was counted a few times. V is TRBV6-6 and J is TRBJ2-7; 7 nucleotides agree with TRBD1. This CDR3 is 15 amino acids long. V shed 4 bases and J 7 bases; nucleotides not matched to a gene: 13. The germline CDR1 and CDR2 sequences are MNHNY and SVGAGI (reference sequence). The CDR3 DNA reads TGTGCCAGCAGTTCCCGGGACAGAGCCGTGGAGGAGCAGTACTTC. It specifies CASSSRDRAVEEQYF.

The genes are TRBV4-2 and TRBJ1-6, with 9 bases fitting TRBD1. The CDR3 is made up of 13 amino acids. J lost 12 bases, V lost 3 bases, and 3 bases had no gene match. Germline CDR1 LGHNA, CDR2 YNFKEQ. In nucleotides, the CDR3 is TGTGCCAGCAGCCAGCCGGACAGGGGACCCCTCCACTTT. Translating it yields CASSQPDRGPLHF.